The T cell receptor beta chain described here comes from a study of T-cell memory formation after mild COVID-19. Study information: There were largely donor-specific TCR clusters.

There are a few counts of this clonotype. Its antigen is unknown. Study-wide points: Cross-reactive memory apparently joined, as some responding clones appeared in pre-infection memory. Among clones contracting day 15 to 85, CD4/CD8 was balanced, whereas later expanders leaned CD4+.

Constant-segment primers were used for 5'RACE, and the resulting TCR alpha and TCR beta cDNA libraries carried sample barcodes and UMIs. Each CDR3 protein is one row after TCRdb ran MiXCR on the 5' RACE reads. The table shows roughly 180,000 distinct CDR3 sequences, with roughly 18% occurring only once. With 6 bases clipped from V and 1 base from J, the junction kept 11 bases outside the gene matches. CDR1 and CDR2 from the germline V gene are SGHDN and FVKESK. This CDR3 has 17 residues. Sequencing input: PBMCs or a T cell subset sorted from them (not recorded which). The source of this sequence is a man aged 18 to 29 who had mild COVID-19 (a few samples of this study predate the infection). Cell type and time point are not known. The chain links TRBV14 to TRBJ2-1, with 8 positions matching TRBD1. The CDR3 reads CASSRTGGRKSYNEQFF. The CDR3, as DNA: TGTGCCAGCAGTCGCACAGGGGGGAGGAAATCCTACAATGAGCAGTTCTTC.